This paragraph covers one TCR beta chain sequence. Repertoires were generated with immunoSEQ multiplex PCR, while TCRdb's copy carries only in-frame clones and drops some. The data contain roughly 160,000 clones, approximately 82% of them singletons. The V and J ends lost 3 bases and 6 bases, in that order; junction bases with no gene match: 10. The germline V gene encodes CDR1 SGDLS and CDR2 YYNGEE. The CDR3 has 16 amino acids. This record comes from a study of blood T cell repertoires in COVID-19. Across the whole study: Sources were T cells, B-cell-depleted T cells, or PBMCs; the material itself was cDNA or gDNA.

This chain connects TRBV9 to TRBJ2-2; 8 nucleotides align to TRBD2. The TCR was taken from a woman in her 70s who had recovered from COVID-19. The sample consisted of peripheral blood. CDR3 residues: CASSAIGTGGAGELFF. Written as DNA, the CDR3 is TGTGCCAGCAGCGCAATAGGGACCGGGGGGGCCGGGGAGCTGTTTTTT.